Below are 21 T cell receptor beta chains sequenced from a single sample in a study of CD8 T cells in ankylosing spondylitis. TCRdb reanalysed the 5' RACE reads using MiXCR and keeps one entry per CDR3 protein. The sample lists some 350,000 distinct CDR3 sequences, roughly 14% occurring once. Sequencing used blood, either unsorted or a sorted T cell fraction (not recorded which). The receptors originated from a male donor with ankylosing spondylitis or in good health (not recorded which).

The rearrangement uses TRBV15 and TRBJ2-7; TRBD1 aligns across 12 bases. V gave up 4 bases and J gave up 12 bases; unmatched junction bases: 4. The germline V gene encodes CDR1 LNHNV and CDR2 YYDKDF (reference sequence). This CDR3 comprises 12 residues. The CDR3 DNA follows: TGTGCCACCAGCAAGGGACAGGGGGCACCGTACTTC. It translates to CATSKGQGAPYF.

This chain connects TRBV20-1 to TRBJ1-1; weak D call: TRBD1 (5 bases). Germline loops: CDR1 DFQATT, CDR2 SNEGSKA (reference sequence). The CDR3 runs 14 residues. Trimming took off 0 bases at V and 4 bases at J, with 12 bases between the two ends. The CDR3 DNA reads as TGCAGTGCTAGAGATCGGGGGTTCGGCACTGAAGCTTTCTTT. Residues: CSARDRGFGTEAFF.

J is TRBJ2-1 and V is TRBV3-1; 9 nucleotides match TRBD1. The CDR3 consists of 15 residues. V shed 3 bases and J 2 bases; nucleotides not matched to a gene: 2. Germline lookup yields CDR1 LGHDT and CDR2 YNNKEL (reference sequence). As DNA, the CDR3 is TGTGCCAGCAGCCACGGACAGGGGACCTACAATGAGCAGTTCTTC. It translates to CASSHGQGTYNEQFF.

This clonotype was picked up a small number of times. This chain links TRBV12-3 or TRBV12-4 with TRBJ1-1, with 7 bases identical to TRBD1. This CDR3 is built from 12 residues. V gave up 5 bases and J gave up 5 bases; unmatched junction bases: 2. Here the CDR3 reads CASSQGETEAFF. The CDR3 nucleotides read TGTGCCAGCAGTCAGGGGGAGACTGAAGCTTTCTTT.

CDR3 region: CASSFTREQFF. CDR3 nucleotide sequence: TGCGCCAGCAGCTTCACGCGAGAGCAGTTCTTC. The J gene is TRBJ2-1, the V gene TRBV5-1; the D is unclear. Germline CDR1 is SGHRS and CDR2 is YFSETQ. This CDR3 spans 11 amino acids. V lost 2 bases and J lost 10, with 7 bases in between.

The genes are TRBV5-1 and TRBJ2-7; 9 bases agree with TRBD1. V lost 3 bases, J lost 3 bases, and 1 base stayed unmatched. The CDR3 is 13 residues long. Per the germline V gene, CDR1 is SGHRS and CDR2 is YFSETQ. This chain's CDR3 is CASSWGQGYEQYF. The DNA for the CDR3 is TGCGCCAGCAGCTGGGGACAGGGCTACGAGCAGTACTTC.

This clonotype has only a few counts. The chain links TRBV20-1 to TRBJ2-2, with unresolved D. In germline, CDR1 is DFQATT, CDR2 SNEGSKA (reference sequence). CDR3 length: 16 residues. The V end lost 0 bases, the J end lost 5 bases, and 16 bases lay between the germline ends. In DNA form, the CDR3 reads TGCAGTGCTAGAGAAGGTGGAGCAGTAGGAACCGGGGAGCTGTTTTTT. This encodes CSAREGGAVGTGELFF.

This chain links TRBV5-5 with TRBJ1-1; D is undetermined. The V and J ends lost 3 bases and 1 base respectively, with 10 bases between them. Germline assignment: CDR1 SGHKS and CDR2 YYEKEE (reference sequence). The CDR3 loop spans 14 amino acids. The DNA of the CDR3 is TGTGCCAGCAGCTACCAGACGGCGAACACTGAAGCTTTCTTT. Amino acids: CASSYQTANTEAFF.

There are many counts of this clonotype. J is TRBJ2-7 and V is TRBV3-1, with D unresolved. V dropped 0 bases and J dropped 3 bases, with 9 bases sitting between them. The CDR3 totals 14 residues. CDR1 is LGHDT, CDR2 YNNKEL, per germline (reference sequence). Written as DNA, the CDR3 is TGTGCCAGCAGCCAAGATCTGGGCTACTACGAGCAGTACTTC. As protein: CASSQDLGYYEQYF.

Details on this clonotype: A read error may be the cause here, since a much bigger clone is one base away. The gene calls are TRBV12-3 or TRBV12-4 and TRBJ1-2; D unclear. Trimming took off 3 bases at V and 10 bases at J, with 12 bases between the two ends. CDR3 size: 12 residues. CDR3 protein: CASSLREGVYTF. CDR3 nucleotides: TGTGCCAGCAGTTTGCGGGAGGGCGTCTACACCTTC.

The V and J genes are TRBV12-3 or TRBV12-4 and TRBJ2-1; D unclear. Between the trimmed V and J ends, which lost 6 bases and 9 bases, there was a span of 9 bases. The CDR3 length is 11 residues. This CDR3 reads CASSPTSEQFF. In DNA form, the CDR3 reads TGTGCCAGCAGCCCTACGTCTGAGCAGTTCTTC.

The chain employs TRBV5-5 and TRBJ1-1; 10 bases line up with TRBD1. Per the germline V gene, CDR1 is SGHKS and CDR2 is YYEKEE (reference sequence). CDR3 length equals 12 residues. V was clipped by 3 bases and J by 12 bases; unmatched bases: 5. CDR3 nucleotide sequence: TGTGCCAGCAGCTCGGGGACAGGGGTAACTTTCTTT. It translates to CASSSGTGVTFF.

This clonotype was detected a few times. The chain carries TRBV20-1 and TRBJ2-2; perhaps TRBD1 as D (7 bases). CDR1 is DFQATT, CDR2 SNEGSKA, per germline (reference sequence). V shed 5 bases and J shed 5 bases, with 18 bases lying between them. The CDR3 has 15 residues. The CDR3 spells CSAPNTQGGTGELFF. In DNA, the CDR3 is TGCAGTGCTCCGAATACCCAGGGGGGAACCGGGGAGCTGTTTTTT.

This clonotype was found a few times. This chain links TRBV20-1 with TRBJ2-4, with 9 bases lining up with TRBD1. The CDR3 extends over 16 amino acids. The ends lost 0 bases at V and 4 bases at J; junction bases unmatched: 7. Germline V lookup: CDR1 DFQATT, CDR2 SNEGSKA (reference sequence). The CDR3 spells CSARDPTGTGKNIQYF. CDR3 DNA sequence: TGCAGTGCTAGAGATCCCACGGGGACAGGGAAAAACATTCAGTACTTC.

The V and J genes are TRBV5-1 and TRBJ2-3, with D maybe TRBD1 (6 bases). Germline values: CDR1 SGHRS, CDR2 YFSETQ. V was clipped by 2 bases and J by 4 bases, with 14 bases between them. There are 15 residues in the CDR3. The DNA of the CDR3 is TGCGCCAGCAGCTTAGGGGGAGATCGGGCAGATACGCAGTATTTT. Protein sequence: CASSLGGDRADTQYF.

This clonotype was counted a few times. The V call is TRBV3-1, the J call TRBJ2-7; 7 bases line up with TRBD2. The CDR3 is 14 amino acids. The germline gives CDR1 LGHDT, CDR2 YNNKEL (reference sequence). V shed 3 bases, J shed 3 bases, and the junction held 5 bases outside the gene matches. Written as DNA, the CDR3 is TGTGCCAGCAGCCACGCGGGGGTCTTCTACGAGCAGTACTTC. Its protein is CASSHAGVFYEQYF.

This clonotype was seen more than once but under ten times. CDR3 nucleotide sequence: TGTGCCAGCAGCTGGACTAGGGAGCAGTTCTTC. Translated, it gives CASSWTREQFF. The V call is TRBV12-3 or TRBV12-4, the J call TRBJ2-1, with TRBD2 matching 7 bases. J was trimmed by 10 bases and V by 6 bases; bases with no gene match: 3. This CDR3 comprises 11 residues.

The genes are TRBV3-1 and TRBJ2-6; TRBD1 might be the D (5 bases). This CDR3 is 18 amino acids long. V lost 5 bases and J lost 0, with 17 bases in between. From germline, CDR1 is LGHDT and CDR2 YNNKEL (reference sequence). CDR3 sequence reads: CASSKPRTLSSGANVLTF. Written as DNA, the CDR3 is TGTGCCAGCAGCAAACCAAGGACACTTAGCTCTGGGGCCAACGTCCTGACTTTC.

At least ten counts were recorded for this clonotype. This rearrangement joins TRBV5-1 to TRBJ1-6, with 8 bases lining up with TRBD1. Germline V gene sequence: CDR1 SGHRS, CDR2 YFSETQ. After removal of 5 bases from V and 11 bases from J, the junction contained 6 bases not matched to a gene. The CDR3 length is 13 residues. CDR3 sequence (DNA): TGCGCCAGCAGACCTCGACAGGGGCCACCCCTCCACTTT. Its translation: CASRPRQGPPLHF.

This clonotype has at least ten counts. In DNA, the CDR3 is TGTGCCAGCAGCTTAGGTGGGAACTATGGCTACACCTTC. Its protein product is CASSLGGNYGYTF. The rearrangement uses TRBV7-2 and TRBJ1-2, with unresolved D. Trimming left V 1 base short and J 2 bases short, with 5 bases between. CDR1 and CDR2 from the germline V gene are SGHTA and FQGNSA. CDR3 size: 13 residues.

The chain couples TRBV6-1 to TRBJ2-5, with D perhaps matching TRBD2 (7 bases). CDR3 length: 15 amino acids. The germline V and J ends were trimmed by 5 bases and 5 bases, with 18 bases remaining between them. Germline V CDR1 and CDR2: MNHNS, SASEGT. The CDR3 loop reads CASSRGGGLEETQYF. The CDR3 DNA reads TGTGCCAGCAGTAGGGGGGGGGGACTGGAGGAGACCCAGTACTTC.